The clone carrying this TCR beta chain was detected only a few times. Its antigen is not identified. A second PCR of 7 to 11 cycles used a sample-barcoded 5' primer and a J-beta primer mix. Every single cDNA molecule received a tag from a template-switch adaptor with 12 random nucleotides. All samples gave at least 2.5 million CDR3-containing paired-end reads. TCRdb fed the 5' RACE reads into MiXCR, producing one record per CDR3 protein. The repertoire includes around 1,900,000 distinct CDR3 sequences, roughly two fifths of them detected once, and 23% sits in the top ten. The data derive from a study of blood T cells in healthy people across ages. General observations from the study: While age rose, TCR beta diversity per million T cells dropped in a roughly linear way.

Each of the donors had roughly 9.7 milliliters of peripheral blood drawn into EDTA-treated Vacutainer tubes. CDR1 and CDR2 (germline): MGHRA, YSYEKL. J gave up 1 base and V 8 bases, and 8 bases lay outside the gene matches. The CDR3 runs 15 residues. The V call is TRBV4-1, the J call TRBJ2-3, with TRBD1 matching 8 bases. The receptor was isolated from a human donor in good health. Sequenced: blood. The CDR3 DNA reads as TGCGCCAGCCATCTGACAGGGGACCGCACAGATACGCAGTATTTT. Its protein is CASHLTGDRTDTQYF.